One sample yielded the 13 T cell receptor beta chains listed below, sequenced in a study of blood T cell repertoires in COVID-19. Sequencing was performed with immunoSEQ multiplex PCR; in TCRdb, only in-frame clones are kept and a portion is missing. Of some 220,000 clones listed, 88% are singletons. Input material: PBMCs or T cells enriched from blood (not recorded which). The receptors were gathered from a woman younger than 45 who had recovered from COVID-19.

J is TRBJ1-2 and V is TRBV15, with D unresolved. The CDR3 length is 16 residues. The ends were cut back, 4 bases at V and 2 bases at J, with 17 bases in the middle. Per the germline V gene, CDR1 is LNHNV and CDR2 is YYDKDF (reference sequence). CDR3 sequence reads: CATSKTPTVRNYGYTF. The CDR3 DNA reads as TGTGCCACCAGCAAAACGCCAACGGTCAGGAACTATGGCTACACCTTC.

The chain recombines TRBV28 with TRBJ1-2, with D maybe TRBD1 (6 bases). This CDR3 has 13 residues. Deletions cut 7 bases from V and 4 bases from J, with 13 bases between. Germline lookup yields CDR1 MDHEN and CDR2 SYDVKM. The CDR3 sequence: CASTKQGLYGYTF. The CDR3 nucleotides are TGTGCCAGCACCAAACAGGGCCTCTATGGCTACACCTTC.

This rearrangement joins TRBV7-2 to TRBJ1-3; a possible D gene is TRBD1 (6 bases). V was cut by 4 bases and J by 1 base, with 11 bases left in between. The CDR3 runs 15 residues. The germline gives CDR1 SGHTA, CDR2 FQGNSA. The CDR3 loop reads CASSSWDKSGNTIYF. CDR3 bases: TGTGCCAGCAGCTCCTGGGACAAGTCTGGAAACACCATATATTTT.

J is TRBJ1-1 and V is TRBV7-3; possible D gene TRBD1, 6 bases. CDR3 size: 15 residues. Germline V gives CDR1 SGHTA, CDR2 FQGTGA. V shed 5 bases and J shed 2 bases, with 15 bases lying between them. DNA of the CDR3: TGTGCCAGCAGCCCCCATGGACAGCCCAACACTGAAGCTTTCTTT. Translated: CASSPHGQPNTEAFF.

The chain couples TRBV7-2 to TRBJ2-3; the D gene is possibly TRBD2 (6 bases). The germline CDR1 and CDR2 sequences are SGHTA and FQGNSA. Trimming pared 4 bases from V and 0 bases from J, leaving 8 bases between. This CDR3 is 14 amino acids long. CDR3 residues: CASSSRGSTDTQYF. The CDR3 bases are TGTGCCAGCAGCTCCCGGGGGAGCACAGATACGCAGTATTTT.

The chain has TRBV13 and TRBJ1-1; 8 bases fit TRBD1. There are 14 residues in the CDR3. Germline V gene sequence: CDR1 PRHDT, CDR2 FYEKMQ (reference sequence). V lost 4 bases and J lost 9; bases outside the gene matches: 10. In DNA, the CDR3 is TGTGCCAGCAGCTCCGGACAGGGACGGAGTAAAGCTTTCTTT. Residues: CASSSGQGRSKAFF.

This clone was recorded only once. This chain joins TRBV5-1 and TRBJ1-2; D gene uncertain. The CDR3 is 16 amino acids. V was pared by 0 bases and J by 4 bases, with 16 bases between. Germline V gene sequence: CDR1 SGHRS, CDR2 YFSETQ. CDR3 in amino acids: CASSLGSMRESYGYTF. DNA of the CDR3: TGCGCCAGCAGCTTGGGGTCAATGAGGGAGAGCTATGGCTACACCTTC.

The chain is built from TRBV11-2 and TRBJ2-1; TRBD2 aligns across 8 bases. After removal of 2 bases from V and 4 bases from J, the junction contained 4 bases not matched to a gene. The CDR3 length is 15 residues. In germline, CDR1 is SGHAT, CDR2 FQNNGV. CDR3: CASSLSSSGYNEQFF. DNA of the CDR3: TGTGCCAGCAGCTTATCCTCTAGCGGGTACAATGAGCAGTTCTTC.

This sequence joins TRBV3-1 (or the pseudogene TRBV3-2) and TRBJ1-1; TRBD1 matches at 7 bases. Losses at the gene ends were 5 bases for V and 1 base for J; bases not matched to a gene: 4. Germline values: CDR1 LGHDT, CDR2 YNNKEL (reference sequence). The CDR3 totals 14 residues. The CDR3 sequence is CASSNRDRNTEAFF. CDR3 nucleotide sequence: TGTGCCAGCAGCAACCGGGACAGGAACACTGAAGCTTTCTTT.

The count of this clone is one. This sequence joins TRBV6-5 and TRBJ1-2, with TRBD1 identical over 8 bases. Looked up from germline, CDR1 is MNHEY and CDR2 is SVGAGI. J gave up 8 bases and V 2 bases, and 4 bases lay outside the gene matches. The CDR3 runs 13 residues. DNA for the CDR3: TGTGCCAGCAGTTACCAGGGGGCGGGAGGCTACACCTTC. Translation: CASSYQGAGGYTF.

CDR3 nucleotides: TGCGCCAGCAGCCAAGACCGGGTAGTGAACTATGGCTACACCTTC. Translated, it gives CASSQDRVVNYGYTF. V and J are TRBV4-1 and TRBJ1-2; D gene unclear. The CDR3 loop spans 15 amino acids. Trimming took 0 bases from V and 2 from J, leaving 10 bases between them. Germline-derived CDR1 and CDR2 are MGHRA and YSYEKL.

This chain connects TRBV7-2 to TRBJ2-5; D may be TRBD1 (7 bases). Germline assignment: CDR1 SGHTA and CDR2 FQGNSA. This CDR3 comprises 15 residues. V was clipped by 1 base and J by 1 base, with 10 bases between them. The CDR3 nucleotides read TGTGCCAGCAGCTTAGGCGGGACAGTCCAAGAGACCCAGTACTTC. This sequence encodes CASSLGGTVQETQYF.

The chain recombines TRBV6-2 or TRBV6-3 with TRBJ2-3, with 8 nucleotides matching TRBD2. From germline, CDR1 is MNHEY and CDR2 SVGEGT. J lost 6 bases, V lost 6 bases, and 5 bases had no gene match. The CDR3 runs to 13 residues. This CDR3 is CASSPTSGDTQYF. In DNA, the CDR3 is TGTGCCAGCAGCCCTACTAGCGGCGATACGCAGTATTTT.